The 4 T cell receptor beta chains below come from one sample, sequenced in a study of T cell repertoires in cytomegalovirus infection. One entry per CDR3 protein, called by TCRdb with MiXCR from the reads. The sample includes some 130,000 distinct CDR3 sequences, more than 7% of them seen just once. The sequencing input was PBMCs. The source of these receptors is a human donor in good health (CMV status not recorded). Some clones in this sample may be carry-over from other donors' samples.

This clonotype occurred many times. The CDR3 protein is CASSRGGLGSYEQYF. In DNA, the CDR3 is TGTGCCAGCAGCCGGGGGGGACTAGGCTCCTACGAGCAGTACTTC. V and J are TRBV14 and TRBJ2-7; 8 positions agree with TRBD2. CDR1 is SGHDN, CDR2 FVKESK, per germline. Trimming at V came to 4 bases and at J to 0 bases, leaving 5 bases not matched to a gene. The length of the CDR3 is 15 residues.

This clonotype has ten or more counts. V is TRBV11-3 and J is TRBJ2-1, with 7 bases identical to TRBD2. J lost 4 bases, V lost 2 bases, and 2 bases had no gene match. CDR1 is SGHNT and CDR2 is YENEEA in the germline V gene. The CDR3 has 14 amino acids. The chain's CDR3 is CASSLSGGYNEQFF. Written as DNA, the CDR3 is TGTGCCAGCAGCTTATCCGGGGGGTACAATGAGCAGTTCTTC.

This clonotype was detected a few times. This sequence joins TRBV5-1 and TRBJ2-6, with D possibly being TRBD2 (7 bases). Germline V gene lookup returns CDR1 SGHRS and CDR2 YFSETQ. Between the trimmed V and J ends, which lost 1 base and 0 bases, there was a span of 17 bases. The CDR3 covers 19 residues. This CDR3 reads CASSLFDRGAISGANVLTF. The CDR3 DNA is TGCGCCAGCAGCTTGTTCGATCGGGGGGCGATCTCTGGGGCCAACGTCCTGACTTTC. Together with reference TRBV5-1 and TRBJ2-6, the CDR3 gives the full variable domain: KAGVTQTPRYLIKTRGQQVTLSCSPISGHRSVSWYQQTPGQGLQFLFEYFSETQRNKGNFPGRFSGRQFSNSRSEMNVSTLELGDSALYLCASSLFDRGAISGANVLTFGAGSRLTVL.

This clonotype was seen many times. The rearrangement links TRBV20-1 to TRBJ2-1; 9 bases line up with TRBD2. The CDR3 has 16 amino acids. In germline, CDR1 is DFQATT, CDR2 SNEGSKA (reference sequence). With 5 bases clipped from V and 0 bases from J, the junction kept 8 bases outside the gene matches. CDR3 nucleotide sequence: TGCAGTGCTGGCGGGAGCGGGGGGCTCTCCTACAATGAGCAGTTCTTC. Its protein is CSAGGSGGLSYNEQFF.